This T cell receptor (beta chain) was recovered during a study of CXCR3-negative and CXCR3-positive naive CD8 T cells. General study points: Comparison of naive cells showed more hydrophobic TRB CDR3s in CXCR3-positive than in CXCR3-negative naive cells. Whereas memory cells differed, naive CXCR3-negative and CXCR3-positive cells shared similar TRBV-TRBJ usage.

Via 5' RACE with UMI labels, TRB cDNA libraries were prepared. No DNA is given; TCRdb re-called the 5' RACE reads and lists each CDR3 protein once. Here the sample table reports approximately 96,000 distinct CDR3 sequences. For this clonotype: Its antigen is currently unknown.

The sequence was obtained from a human donor in good health. Some clones in this sample may be carry-over from other donors' samples. Sequenced: naive CXCR3+ CD8+ T cells from blood. Subset reported: CD45RO-CCR7+CD27+CD95- naive CD8+ T cells expressing CXCR3 (TNR3+).

The chain's CDR3 is CSVPTSGGRETQYF. This chain connects TRBV29-1 to TRBJ2-5; TCRdb gives TRBD2 as the D gene, but with no DNA this cannot be confirmed. In germline, CDR1 is SQVTM, CDR2 ANQGSEA. The CDR3 sequence is 14 residues long.